This paragraph covers one TCR beta chain sequence. Sequenced by immunoSEQ multiplex PCR; TCRdb stores in-frame clones only, minus some. Here the sample spans under 40,000 clones, roughly 96% being singletons. This entry belongs to a study of circulating and synovial CD4+ cells in juvenile arthritis. The CDR3 is made up of 15 amino acids. Germline CDR1 and CDR2: SGHAT and FQNNGV. The V end lost 1 base, the J end lost 13 bases, and 19 bases lay between the germline ends. The chain combines TRBV11-2 with TRBJ1-4, with no clear D. The TCR sequence derives from a human donor with juvenile idiopathic arthritis. The sample taken for sequencing was CD4+ T cells from blood. The CDR3 sequence is CASSLVFGPSQILFF. The CDR3 bases are TGTGCCAGCAGCTTAGTTTTTGGGCCCTCCCAGATACTGTTTTTT.